The rows below give T cell receptor beta chains drawn from one sample of a study of beta chain features in type 1 diabetes. Measured with immunoSEQ multiplex PCR; TCRdb has only the in-frame clones, and not every one. The table records 810,000 or so clones, 17% of them present only once. The material sequenced was naive CD4+ T cells from blood. Receptor source: a woman between 18 and 29 years old in good health. Each CDR3 is given with its conserved first and last residue. Each record gives: V gene, clone size, J gene, D gene, CDR3 protein, CDR3 DNA. A D gene is named only where the DNA matches it firmly. Part of the rows lack a size; the others show once, few, many or a class for expanded clones.

v_gene: TRBV29-1
abundance: -
j_gene: TRBJ2-4
d_gene: TRBD2
CDR3aa: CSVGGLDKNIQYF
CDR3nt: TGCAGCGTTGGGGGACTAGACAAAAACATTCAGTACTTC

v_gene: TRBV5-1
abundance: -
j_gene: TRBJ2-7
d_gene: TRBD1
CDR3aa: CASSLAGQGYEQYF
CDR3nt: TGCGCCAGCAGCTTGGCTGGACAGGGCTACGAGCAGTACTTC

v_gene: TRBV10-3
abundance: few
j_gene: TRBJ2-2
d_gene: -
CDR3aa: CAISMGGQRTGELFF
CDR3nt: TGTGCCATCAGTATGGGGGGGCAGCGCACCGGGGAGCTGTTTTTT

v_gene: TRBV6-6
abundance: few
j_gene: TRBJ1-5
d_gene: -
CDR3aa: CASSAQGMGQPQHF
CDR3nt: TGTGCCAGCAGTGCACAGGGAATGGGTCAGCCCCAGCATTTT

v_gene: TRBV7-9
abundance: few
j_gene: TRBJ1-3
d_gene: -
CDR3aa: CASSLVRAGRQQGNTIYF
CDR3nt: TGTGCCAGCAGCTTAGTACGGGCAGGCCGACAGCAAGGAAACACCATATATTTT

v_gene: TRBV29-1
abundance: few
j_gene: TRBJ2-3
d_gene: -
CDR3aa: CSVERGADTQYF
CDR3nt: TGCAGCGTGGAAAGGGGGGCAGATACGCAGTATTTT

v_gene: TRBV5-1
abundance: few
j_gene: TRBJ2-2
d_gene: -
CDR3aa: CASSFQGNTGELFF
CDR3nt: TGCGCCAGCAGCTTTCAGGGTAACACCGGGGAGCTGTTTTTT

v_gene: TRBV5-1
abundance: few
j_gene: TRBJ2-7
d_gene: -
CDR3aa: CASSLEQAGEQYF
CDR3nt: TGCGCCAGCAGCTTGGAGCAGGCAGGCGAGCAGTACTTC

v_gene: TRBV11-1
abundance: -
j_gene: TRBJ2-7
d_gene: -
CDR3aa: CASSSQGYEQYF
CDR3nt: TGTGCCAGCAGCTCCCAGGGTTACGAGCAGTACTTC

v_gene: TRBV7-8
abundance: -
j_gene: TRBJ1-1
d_gene: -
CDR3aa: CASSFQGNTEAFF
CDR3nt: TGTGCCAGCAGCTTTCAGGGAAACACTGAAGCTTTCTTT

v_gene: TRBV5-4
abundance: few
j_gene: TRBJ2-2
d_gene: -
CDR3aa: CASSPGTPGELFF
CDR3nt: TGTGCCAGCAGCCCCGGGACTCCTGGGGAGCTGTTTTTT

v_gene: TRBV5-1
abundance: -
j_gene: TRBJ2-3
d_gene: TRBD2
CDR3aa: CASSSSSGSALADTQYF
CDR3nt: TGCGCCAGCAGCTCCTCAAGCGGGAGCGCGCTCGCAGATACGCAGTATTTT

v_gene: TRBV5-4
abundance: few
j_gene: TRBJ1-1
d_gene: -
CDR3aa: CASSLAGTHTEAFF
CDR3nt: TGTGCCAGCAGCTTGGCTGGGACCCACACTGAAGCTTTCTTT